This TCR beta chain is drawn from a study of T cells after yellow fever vaccination. Germline CDR1 SEHNR, CDR2 FQNEAQ (reference sequence). Trimming took off 5 bases at V and 6 bases at J, with 16 bases between the two ends. This CDR3 is 15 amino acids long. A single count supports this clonotype. TCRdb used MiXCR to reprocess the 5' RACE reads, holding one entry per CDR3 protein. Altogether roughly 400,000 distinct CDR3 sequences are present, over 15% being singletons, with the ten largest covering 15% to 20%. Source: PBMCs, taken before the yellow fever booster vaccination. The chain has TRBV7-9 and TRBJ2-2; perhaps TRBD2 as D (5 bases). This clonotype was obtained from a man in his late teens or twenties who received the YFV17D yellow fever vaccine. CDR3 protein: CASSPRGPQAGELFF. As DNA, the CDR3 is TGTGCCAGCAGCCCTAGAGGGCCTCAGGCCGGGGAGCTGTTTTTT.